Below, 7 T cell receptor beta chains from the same sample are listed, as sequenced in a study of blood T cell repertoires in COVID-19. Clones were read by immunoSEQ multiplex PCR, and TCRdb kept only the in-frame ones, dropping some. Found here are over 300,000 clones, about 90% of them singletons; the top ten hold approximately 6.5%. Source material: peripheral blood. The receptors shown here come from a man between 18 and 29 years old who had recovered from COVID-19.

The V gene is TRBV29-1, the J gene TRBJ1-5; D is unclear. Germline V CDR1 and CDR2: SQVTM, ANQGSEA. The CDR3 runs to 9 residues. The CDR3 DNA reads as TGCATCCAGGATCAGCCCCAGCATTTT. Translating it yields CIQDQPQHF.

CDR3 loop: CASSTQGIGGAEETQYF. The CDR3 nucleotides are TGTGCCAGCAGCACCCAAGGGATCGGGGGGGCGGAAGAGACCCAGTACTTC. The V call is TRBV6-2 or TRBV6-3, the J call TRBJ2-5; 8 bases line up with TRBD2. The CDR3 contains 17 residues. Trimming took 6 bases from V and 3 from J; bases not matched to a gene: 15. The germline V gene has CDR1 MNHEY and CDR2 SVGEGT.

The gene calls are TRBV13 and TRBJ2-7; 8 bases are a match to TRBD1. This CDR3 has 17 residues. V lost 3 bases, J lost 0 bases, and 10 bases stayed unmatched. CDR1 PRHDT and CDR2 FYEKMQ come from the germline V gene (reference sequence). The CDR3 protein is CASSFWGQAGLSYEQYF. The DNA for the CDR3 is TGTGCCAGCAGCTTTTGGGGACAGGCAGGCCTCTCCTACGAGCAGTACTTC. Complete variable domain (other parts from reference TRBV13 and TRBJ2-7): AAGVIQSPRHLIKEKRETATLKCYPIPRHDTVYWYQQGPGQDPQFLISFYEKMQSDKGSIPDRFSAQQFSDYHSELNMSSLELGDSALYFCASSFWGQAGLSYEQYFGPGTRLTVT.

The rearrangement joins TRBV29-1 to TRBJ2-7, with TRBD1 identical over 11 bases. The CDR3 length is 16 residues. CDR1 is SQVTM and CDR2 is ANQGSEA in the germline V gene. Trimming took 4 bases from V and 2 from J; bases not matched to a gene: 10. In DNA form, the CDR3 reads TGCAGCGTTGGGGATCTAGGACAGGGGGCCACCTACGAGCAGTACTTC. Its protein is CSVGDLGQGATYEQYF.

This clone occurred once. V gene TRBV18 combines with J gene TRBJ2-7; TRBD1 agrees at 7 bases. V gave up 3 bases and J gave up 2 bases; unmatched junction bases: 10. CDR3 length: 16 residues. Germline values: CDR1 KGHSH, CDR2 LQKENI. CDR3 in amino acids: CASSPPGGQAAYEQYF. The CDR3 region has the DNA TGTGCCAGCTCACCGCCAGGTGGACAGGCTGCCTACGAGCAGTACTTC. Variable domain in full (rest from reference TRBV18 and TRBJ2-7): NAGVMQNPRHLVRRRGQEARLRCSPMKGHSHVYWYRQLPEEGLKFMVYLQKENIIDESGMPKERFSAEFPKEGPSILRIQQVVRGDSAAYFCASSPPGGQAAYEQYFGPGTRLTVT.

The sample holds one count of this clone. The rearrangement uses TRBV2 and TRBJ1-2; no definite D call. The V gene's germline CDR1 is SNHLY and CDR2 FYNNEI. The V gene lost 9 bases and the J gene lost 6 bases, with 17 bases spanning the gap. The CDR3 spans 13 residues. CDR3 in DNA: TGTGCCAGTTTCCGGTTAGGCGACAATGGCTACACCTTC. Encoded protein: CASFRLGDNGYTF. The full variable domain, its missing parts supplied by reference TRBV2 and TRBJ1-2, is EPEVTQTPSHQVTQMGQEVILRCVPISNHLYFYWYRQILGQKVEFLVSFYNNEISEKSEIFDDQFSVERPDGSNFTLKIRSTKLEDSAMYFCASFRLGDNGYTFGSGTRLTVV.

This clone has a single count. V gene TRBV11-3 combines with J gene TRBJ2-3; tentatively, D is TRBD2 (5 bases). The CDR3 is 14 amino acids. Germline V gene data show CDR1 as SGHNT and CDR2 as YENEEA. The germline V and J ends were trimmed by 3 bases and 0 bases, with 7 bases remaining between them. In DNA, the CDR3 is TGTGCCAGCAGCTTTGGCGGGAGCACAGATACGCAGTATTTT. Its translation: CASSFGGSTDTQYF.